The source of this T cell receptor beta chain is a study of CD8+CD57+ T cells in acquired aplastic anemia. Study-level background: On average, healthy donors gave around 9.9 million reads for CD4+ cells.

The CDR3 has 17 amino acids. Trimming at V came to 2 bases and at J to 1 base, leaving 8 bases not matched to a gene. CDR1 and CDR2 from the germline V gene are SEHNR and FQNEAQ (reference sequence). Profiling of TCR beta VDJ combinations and CDR3 sequences used genomic DNA as template. Via MiXCR, TCRdb re-called the reads, giving one row per CDR3 protein. This sample yields about 220,000 distinct CDR3 sequences, of which 30% to 40% are seen a single time; approximately 1.2% belongs to the top ten. The chain has TRBV7-9 and TRBJ2-4; 7 nucleotides match TRBD1. The TCR originated in a human donor in good health, serving as a control. The source material was sorted CD4+, CD8+, or CD8+CD57+ T cells (not recorded which) from PBMCs. The CDR3: CASSLIFRGSAKNIQYF. For the CDR3, the DNA is TGTGCCAGCAGCTTAATATTCAGGGGGTCTGCCAAAAACATTCAGTACTTC.